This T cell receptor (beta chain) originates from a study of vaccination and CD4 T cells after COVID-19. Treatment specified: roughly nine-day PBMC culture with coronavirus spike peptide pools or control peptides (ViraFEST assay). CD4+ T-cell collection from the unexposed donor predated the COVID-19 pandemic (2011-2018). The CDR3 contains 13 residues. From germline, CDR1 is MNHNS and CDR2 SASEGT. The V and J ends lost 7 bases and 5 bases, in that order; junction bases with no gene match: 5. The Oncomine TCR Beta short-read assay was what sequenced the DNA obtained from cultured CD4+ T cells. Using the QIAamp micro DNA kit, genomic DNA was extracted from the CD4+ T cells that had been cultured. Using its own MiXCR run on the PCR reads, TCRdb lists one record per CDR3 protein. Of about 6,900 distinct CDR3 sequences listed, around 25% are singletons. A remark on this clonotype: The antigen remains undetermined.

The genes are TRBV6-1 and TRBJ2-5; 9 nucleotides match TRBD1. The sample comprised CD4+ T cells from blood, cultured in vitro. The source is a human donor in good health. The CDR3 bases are TGTGCCAGCAAGGGACAGGGATGGGAGACCCAGTACTTC. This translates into CASKGQGWETQYF.